The clone carrying this T cell receptor beta chain was seen ten or more times. There were healthy Caucasian individuals from Russia, aged about 6 to 100, serving as donors. The V end lost 4 bases, the J end lost 4 bases, and 4 bases lay between the germline ends. CDR3 length: 11 amino acids. Primers used in a second PCR of roughly 7 to 12 cycles were a sample-barcoded 5' primer and a J-beta primer mix. TCRdb analysed the 5' RACE reads with MiXCR anew, one entry per CDR3 protein. The sample contains 650,000 to 800,000 distinct CDR3 sequences, about 51% of which appear only once. The data belong to a study of blood T cells in healthy people across ages.

This clonotype was sampled from a woman older than 75 in good health. Material for sequencing was blood. The chain joins TRBV12-3 or TRBV12-4 to TRBJ1-2; D uncertain. The chain's CDR3 is CASSSGYGYTF. The CDR3 bases are TGTGCCAGCAGTTCCGGCTATGGCTACACCTTC.